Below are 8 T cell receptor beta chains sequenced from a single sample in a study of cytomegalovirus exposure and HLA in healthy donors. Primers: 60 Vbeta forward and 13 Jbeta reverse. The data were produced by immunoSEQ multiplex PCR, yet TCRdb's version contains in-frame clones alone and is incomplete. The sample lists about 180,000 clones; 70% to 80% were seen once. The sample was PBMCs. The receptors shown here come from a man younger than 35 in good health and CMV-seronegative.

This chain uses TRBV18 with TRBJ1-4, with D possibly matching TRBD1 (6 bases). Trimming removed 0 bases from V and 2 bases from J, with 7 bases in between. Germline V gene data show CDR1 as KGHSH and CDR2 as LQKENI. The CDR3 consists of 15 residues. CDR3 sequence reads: CASSPPTGTNEKLFF. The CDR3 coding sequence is TGTGCCAGCTCACCACCCACAGGGACTAATGAAAAACTGTTTTTT.

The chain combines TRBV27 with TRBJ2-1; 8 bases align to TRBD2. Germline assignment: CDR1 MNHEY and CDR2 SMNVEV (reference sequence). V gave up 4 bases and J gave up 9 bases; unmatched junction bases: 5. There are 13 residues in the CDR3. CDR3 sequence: CASSSGLAGEQFF. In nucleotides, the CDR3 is TGTGCCAGCAGTTCAGGACTAGCCGGTGAGCAGTTCTTC.

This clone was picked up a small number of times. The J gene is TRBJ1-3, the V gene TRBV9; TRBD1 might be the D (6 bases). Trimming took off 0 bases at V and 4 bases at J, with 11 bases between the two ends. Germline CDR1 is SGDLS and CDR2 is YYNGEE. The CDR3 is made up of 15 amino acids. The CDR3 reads CASSVGWGPGNTIYF. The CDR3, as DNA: TGTGCCAGCAGCGTAGGATGGGGGCCAGGAAACACCATATATTTT.

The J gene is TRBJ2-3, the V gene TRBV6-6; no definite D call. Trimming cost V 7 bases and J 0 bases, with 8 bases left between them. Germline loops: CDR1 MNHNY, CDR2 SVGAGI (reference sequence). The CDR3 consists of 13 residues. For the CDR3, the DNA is TGTGCCAGCACCCCACGGAGCACAGATACGCAGTATTTT. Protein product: CASTPRSTDTQYF.

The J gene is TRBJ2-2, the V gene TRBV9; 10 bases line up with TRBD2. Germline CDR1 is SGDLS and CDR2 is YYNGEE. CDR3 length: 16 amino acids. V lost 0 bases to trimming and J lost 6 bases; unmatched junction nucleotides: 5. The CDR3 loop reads CASSVGPSGGPGELFF. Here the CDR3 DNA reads TGTGCCAGCAGCGTAGGCCCTAGCGGGGGACCCGGGGAGCTGTTTTTT. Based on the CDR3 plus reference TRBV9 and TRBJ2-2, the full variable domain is DSGVTQTPKHLITATGQRVTLRCSPRSGDLSVYWYQQSLDQGLQFLIQYYNGEERAKGNILERFSAQQFPDLHSELNLSSLELGDSALYFCASSVGPSGGPGELFFGEGSRLTVL.

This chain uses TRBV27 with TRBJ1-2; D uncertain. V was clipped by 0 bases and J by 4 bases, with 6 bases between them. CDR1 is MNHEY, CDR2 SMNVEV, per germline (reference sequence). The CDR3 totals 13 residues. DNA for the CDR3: TGTGCCAGCAGTTTATCCGCGGCCTATGGCTACACCTTC. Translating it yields CASSLSAAYGYTF.

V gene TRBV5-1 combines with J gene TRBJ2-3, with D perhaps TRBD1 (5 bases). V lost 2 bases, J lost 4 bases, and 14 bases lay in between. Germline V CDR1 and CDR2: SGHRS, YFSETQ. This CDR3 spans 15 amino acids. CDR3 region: CASSLHRPPADTQYF. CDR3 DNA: TGCGCCAGCAGCTTACACAGGCCTCCCGCAGATACGCAGTATTTT.

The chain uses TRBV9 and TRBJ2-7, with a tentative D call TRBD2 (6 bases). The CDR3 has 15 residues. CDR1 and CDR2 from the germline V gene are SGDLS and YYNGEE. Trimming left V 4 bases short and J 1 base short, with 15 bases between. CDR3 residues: CASSLSTSRSYEQYF. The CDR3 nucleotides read TGTGCCAGCAGCCTTTCGACTAGTCGATCCTACGAGCAGTACTTC.